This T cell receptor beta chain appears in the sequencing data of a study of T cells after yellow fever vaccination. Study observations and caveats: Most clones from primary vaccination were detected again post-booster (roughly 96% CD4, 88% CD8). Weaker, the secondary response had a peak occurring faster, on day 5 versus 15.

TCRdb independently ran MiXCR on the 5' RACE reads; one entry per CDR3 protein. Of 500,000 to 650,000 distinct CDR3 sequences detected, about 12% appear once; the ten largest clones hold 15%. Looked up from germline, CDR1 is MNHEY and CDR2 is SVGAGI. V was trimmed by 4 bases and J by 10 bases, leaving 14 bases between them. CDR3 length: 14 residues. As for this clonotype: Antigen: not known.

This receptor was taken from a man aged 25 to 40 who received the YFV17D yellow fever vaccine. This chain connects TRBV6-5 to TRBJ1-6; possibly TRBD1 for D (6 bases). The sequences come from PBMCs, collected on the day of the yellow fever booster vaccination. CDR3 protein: CASSSRQEASPLHF. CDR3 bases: TGTGCCAGCAGTTCTCGACAGGAAGCCTCACCCCTCCACTTT.